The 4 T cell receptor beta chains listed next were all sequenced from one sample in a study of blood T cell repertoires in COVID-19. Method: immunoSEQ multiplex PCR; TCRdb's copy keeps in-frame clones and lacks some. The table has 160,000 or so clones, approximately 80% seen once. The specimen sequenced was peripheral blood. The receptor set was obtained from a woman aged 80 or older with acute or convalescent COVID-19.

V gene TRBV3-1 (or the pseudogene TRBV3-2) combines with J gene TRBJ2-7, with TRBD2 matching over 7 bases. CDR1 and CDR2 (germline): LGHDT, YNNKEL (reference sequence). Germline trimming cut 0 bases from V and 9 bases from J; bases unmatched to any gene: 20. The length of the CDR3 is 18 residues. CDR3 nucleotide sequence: TGTGCCAGCAGCCAAGATACCCGAGGGACTAAGAGCCAGGTGACGCAGTACTTC. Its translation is CASSQDTRGTKSQVTQYF.

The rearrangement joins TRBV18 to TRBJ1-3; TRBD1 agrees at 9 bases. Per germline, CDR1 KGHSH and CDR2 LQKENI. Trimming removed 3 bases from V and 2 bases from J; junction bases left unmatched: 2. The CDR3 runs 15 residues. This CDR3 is CASSPGTGTGNTIYF. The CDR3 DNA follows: TGTGCCAGCTCACCCGGGACAGGGACTGGAAACACCATATATTTT.

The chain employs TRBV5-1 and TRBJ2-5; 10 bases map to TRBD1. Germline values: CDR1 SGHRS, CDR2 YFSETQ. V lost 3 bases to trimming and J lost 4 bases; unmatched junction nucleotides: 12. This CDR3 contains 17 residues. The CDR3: CASSSPVGQGRRETQYF. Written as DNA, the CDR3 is TGCGCCAGCAGCTCCCCCGTGGGACAGGGGAGGCGAGAGACCCAGTACTTC.

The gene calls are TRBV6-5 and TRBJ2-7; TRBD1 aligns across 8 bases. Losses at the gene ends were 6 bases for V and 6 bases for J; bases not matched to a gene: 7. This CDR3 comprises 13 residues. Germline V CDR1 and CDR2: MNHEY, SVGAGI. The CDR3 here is CASRRDRRGEQYF. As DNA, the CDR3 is TGTGCCAGCAGGAGGGACAGGAGGGGCGAGCAGTACTTC.